Listed below are T cell receptor beta chains from one sample, sequenced in a study of vaccination and CD4 T cells after COVID-19. TCRdb called the PCR reads again in MiXCR, with one record for every CDR3 protein. Of approximately 12,000 distinct CDR3 sequences listed, roughly 74% are singletons. Antigens for these TCRs are unknown. The sequenced sample was CD4+ T cells from blood, cultured in vitro. Receptors originate from a human donor who had recovered from COVID-19. Each CDR3 is given with its conserved first and last residue. The D gene is left open where the match is weak. Size is omitted from some rows. Given values are once, few, many or a class for expanded clones.

. | TRBJ2-2 | TRBV2 | TRBD1 | TGTGCCAGCAGTATACAGGGGGCTAAGAACACCGGGGAGCTGTTTTTT | CASSIQGAKNTGELFF
. | TRBJ2-3 | TRBV19 | . | TGTGCCAGTAGTATAGGAAACAAGGCGGCGTTCACAGATACGCAGTATTTT | CASSIGNKAAFTDTQYF
. | TRBJ1-5 | TRBV24-1 | . | TGTGCCACCAGTGATTCCCGCGTGCCCAATCAGCCCCAGCATTTT | CATSDSRVPNQPQHF
. | TRBJ1-2 | TRBV28 | TRBD1 | TGTGCCAGCAGTAATACGGGACAGATTCTGTATGGCTACACCTTC | CASSNTGQILYGYTF
few | TRBJ2-5 | TRBV28 | TRBD1 | TGTGCCAGCAGTTCGACAGGGGGAAGGAGAGAGACCCAGTACTTC | CASSSTGGRRETQYF
. | TRBJ2-2 | TRBV7-2 | TRBD1 | TGTGCCAGCAGCCAGGCCGGACAGGTGAACACCGGGGAGCTGTTTTTT | CASSQAGQVNTGELFF
. | TRBJ2-5 | TRBV20-1 | TRBD2 | TGCAGTGCTAGAGAGGGGCCTAGCGGGAGTGGGCAAGAGACCCAGTACTTC | CSAREGPSGSGQETQYF
. | TRBJ1-6 | TRBV11-1 | . | TGTGCCAGCAGGATCCCTGGAAACTCACCCCTCCACTTT | CASRIPGNSPLHF
. | TRBJ1-5 | TRBV5-6 | TRBD1 | TGTGCCAGCAGCCCTGGACAGGGCCTCAATCAGCCCCAGCATTTT | CASSPGQGLNQPQHF
. | TRBJ2-1 | TRBV10-3 | TRBD1 | TGTGCCATCAGTGAGGGACAGGGAAGGGAGCAGTTCTTC | CAISEGQGREQFF
once | TRBJ1-2 | TRBV6-5 | . | TGTGCCAGCAGTTACTCGAAGGGGACTAACTATGGCTACACCTTC | CASSYSKGTNYGYTF
. | TRBJ2-3 | TRBV7-2 | TRBD2 | TGTGCCAGCAGCCCCGGACTAGCGACAGATACGCAGTATTTT | CASSPGLATDTQYF
. | TRBJ1-5 | TRBV2 | . | TGTGCCAGCGGTCCAAGGGGATCCAATCAGCCCCAGCATTTT | CASGPRGSNQPQHF
. | TRBJ2-5 | TRBV15 | TRBD2 | TGTGCCACCAGCAGGGGACTAGCGGGACAAGAGACCCAGTACTTC | CATSRGLAGQETQYF
once | TRBJ2-5 | TRBV11-3 | . | TGTGCCAGCAGCTTAGGATCGCGGGGTTTGGGGGAGACCCAGTACTTC | CASSLGSRGLGETQYF
. | TRBJ1-5 | TRBV6-2/TRBV6-3 | . | TGTGCCAGACGGAGGTATAGCAATCAGCCCCAGCATTTT | CARRRYSNQPQHF
once | TRBJ1-3 | TRBV6-2/TRBV6-3 | . | TGTGCCACCCCAGCTTGCGGAAACACCATATATTTT | CATPACGNTIYF
medium-sized | TRBJ2-1 | TRBV6-2/TRBV6-3 | TRBD2 | TGTGCCAGCAGTTACTGGACTAGCTCTGTCTACAATGAGCAGTTCTTC | CASSYWTSSVYNEQFF
. | TRBJ1-2 | TRBV4-1 | . | TGCGCCAGCAGCCATACGATGACTAACTATGGCTACACCTTC | CASSHTMTNYGYTF
. | TRBJ2-7 | TRBV27 | TRBD2 | TGTGCCAGCAGTTCAGGCGGGAGCGGGAGGATCTACGAGCAGTACTTC | CASSSGGSGRIYEQYF
. | TRBJ1-6 | TRBV2 | TRBD1 | TGTGCCAGCAGTGGGACAGACAGGGCCTCACCCCTCCACTTT | CASSGTDRASPLHF
once | TRBJ2-4 | TRBV7-9 | . | TGTGCCAGCAGCTCCACGGGGGTAGCCAAAAACATTCAGTACTTC | CASSSTGVAKNIQYF
. | TRBJ1-4 | TRBV6-1 | TRBD1 | TGTGCCAGCAGCCCCAGGGGGCGAGGGGAAAAACTGTTTTTT | CASSPRGRGEKLFF
. | TRBJ1-1 | TRBV20-1 | TRBD1 | TGCAGTGCTAGAGGGGACAGGGAAGCTTTCTTT | CSARGDREAFF
. | TRBJ1-4 | TRBV4-1 | . | TGCGCCAGCAGCCAGGGATGGGGATCCACGGTAGGCGAAAAACTGTTTTTT | CASSQGWGSTVGEKLFF
few | TRBJ1-1 | TRBV2 | . | TGTGCCAGCAAACCGAGTCGGGGAAACACTGAAGCTTTCTTT | CASKPSRGNTEAFF
few | TRBJ2-2 | TRBV7-2 | . | TGTGCCAGCAGCTTAGTTCTGAGCGGACCCGGGGAGCTGTTTTTT | CASSLVLSGPGELFF
. | TRBJ2-1 | TRBV21-1 | . | TGTGCCAGCAGCAAAGCCGCGGAGGTTAGCGGGAGGCTCTTCAATGAGCAGTTCTTC | CASSKAAEVSGRLFNEQFF
. | TRBJ1-5 | TRBV19 | . | TGTGCCAGTAGTATCCGGGACCCAAATCAGCCCCAGCATTTT | CASSIRDPNQPQHF
. | TRBJ1-5 | TRBV11-2 | . | TGTGCCAGCAGCTTAGCCGGGACCGCCGTTTCGGGTCAGCCCCAGCATTTT | CASSLAGTAVSGQPQHF
. | TRBJ2-3 | TRBV21-1 | . | TGTGCCAGCAGCAAAGTTAGGAGGTACACAGATACGCAGTATTTT | CASSKVRRYTDTQYF
. | TRBJ1-1 | TRBV24-1 | . | TGTGCCACCAGTGAGAAGGGGCGAAAAGCTTTCTTT | CATSEKGRKAFF
. | TRBJ1-5 | TRBV20-1 | TRBD1 | TGCAGTGCTAGCCCCCGGGACAGTTACTCGCCCCAGCATTTT | CSASPRDSYSPQHF
once | TRBJ1-6 | TRBV12-3/TRBV12-4 | . | TGTGCCAGCAGCTCGGGACCTGTCAATTCACCCCTCCACTTT | CASSSGPVNSPLHF
. | TRBJ2-7 | TRBV5-5 | TRBD1 | TGTGCCAGCAGCCCGGACAGGGTAAGGGAGCAGTACTTC | CASSPDRVREQYF
large | TRBJ2-2 | TRBV7-3 | . | TGTGCCAGCAGCTTAATGAGGGGTTGGACCGGGGAGCTGTTTTTT | CASSLMRGWTGELFF
few | TRBJ1-2 | TRBV6-1 | . | TGTGCCAGCACCACGGGGGGGAACTATGGCTACACCTTC | CASTTGGNYGYTF
few | TRBJ1-2 | TRBV4-2 | . | TGTGCCAGCAGCCAAGGTATAAGGGGAGGAAACTATGGCTACACCTTC | CASSQGIRGGNYGYTF
. | TRBJ2-5 | TRBV29-1 | TRBD1 | TGCAGCGTCCGGGACAGGGGTACTGGGAAAGAGACCCAGTACTTC | CSVRDRGTGKETQYF
. | TRBJ2-4 | TRBV6-1 | . | TGTGCCAGCAGGGTTTCACAGGATCGCTCCAACATTCAGTACTTC | CASRVSQDRSNIQYF
. | TRBJ1-2 | TRBV28 | . | TGTGCCAGCGAGAGCCCAAGCTCACTCTATGGCTACACCTTC | CASESPSSLYGYTF
. | TRBJ2-7 | TRBV30 | . | TGTGCCTGGAGCGGGTCGGTGGGGCAGTACTTC | CAWSGSVGQYF
. | TRBJ1-5 | TRBV6-1 | . | TGTGCCAGCAGCCGAAGCCACCTGGATCAGCCCCAGCATTTT | CASSRSHLDQPQHF
. | TRBJ2-5 | TRBV6-1 | TRBD2 | TGTGCCAGCGCCCGGGGGGGGACTAGCGGGAGTGGGGTGTCCCAGTACTTC | CASARGGTSGSGVSQYF
. | TRBJ1-1 | TRBV6-5 | TRBD1 | TGTGCCAGCAGTTACTCGTCGGGACAGGCAGCTTTCTTT | CASSYSSGQAAFF
few | TRBJ2-5 | TRBV7-6 | . | TGTGCCAGCAGCCAAGGAACAGGGAGACAAGAGACCCAGTACTTC | CASSQGTGRQETQYF
. | TRBJ2-7 | TRBV6-2/TRBV6-3 | . | TGTGCCAGCAGCCGGGTGTTTCCCTACGAGCAGTACTTC | CASSRVFPYEQYF
. | TRBJ2-1 | TRBV11-3 | . | TGTGCCAGCAGCCTAAGCAGGGTAACTAATGAGCAGTTCTTC | CASSLSRVTNEQFF
. | TRBJ2-2 | TRBV19 | . | TGTGCCAGTAGGTTCGTCCGGGCTCTTTCCACCGGGGAGCTGTTTTTT | CASRFVRALSTGELFF
. | TRBJ1-5 | TRBV20-1 | . | TGCAGTGCTAGGGGGGCCTTAGGCAATCAGCCCCAGCATTTT | CSARGALGNQPQHF
. | TRBJ2-2 | TRBV25-1 | TRBD2 | TGTGCCAGCAGAGACCCCGGGACTAGGGTCGGGGAGCTGTTTTTT | CASRDPGTRVGELFF